One sample yielded the 25 T cell receptor beta chains listed below, sequenced in a study of blood T cell repertoires in COVID-19. Clones were sequenced by immunoSEQ multiplex PCR, and TCRdb holds only the in-frame ones, with some missing. The repertoire holds 320,000 or so clones, with 80% to 90% as singletons. Sequences were obtained from PBMCs or T cells enriched from blood (not recorded which). Every receptor here comes from a man aged 25 to 40 who had recovered from COVID-19.

This clone was observed a handful of times. V and J are TRBV5-1 and TRBJ2-7; a weak D match, TRBD2 (7 bases). CDR3 size: 16 residues. With 2 bases removed from V and 3 bases from J, the gap between germline ends came to 18 bases. The germline gives CDR1 SGHRS, CDR2 YFSETQ. CDR3 protein: CASSLNIQGGSYEQYF. The CDR3, as DNA: TGCGCCAGCAGCTTAAACATACAGGGCGGGAGCTACGAGCAGTACTTC.

Comment on this clone: Its ends do not fully match the called genes, so a read error is possible. This rearrangement joins TRBV28 to TRBJ1-6, with TRBD1 matching 8 bases. Germline-derived CDR1 and CDR2 are MDHEN and SYDVKM. This CDR3 is 14 amino acids long. In DNA, the CDR3 is TGTGCCAGCAGTCTATGGACAGGGAACTCACCCCTCCACTTT. Protein: CASSLWTGNSPLHF.

This chain links TRBV2 with TRBJ2-3; 7 bases fit TRBD2. Germline V gene sequence: CDR1 SNHLY, CDR2 FYNNEI. V trimming: 6 bases; J trimming: 4 bases; junction bases outside the gene matches: 4. This CDR3 is 13 amino acids long. The CDR3 DNA reads as TGTGCCAGCAGGGCGGGGGTGGCAGATACGCAGTATTTT. This encodes CASRAGVADTQYF.

The chain employs TRBV5-1 and TRBJ1-2; perhaps TRBD1 as D (6 bases). V lost 2 bases and J 4 bases, leaving 12 bases between the germline ends. The CDR3 covers 14 residues. Germline CDR1 and CDR2: SGHRS and YFSETQ. This chain's CDR3 is CASSFGGRIYGYTF. CDR3 DNA: TGCGCCAGCAGCTTCGGGGGGCGGATCTATGGCTACACCTTC.

The genes are TRBV29-1 and TRBJ1-1, with TRBD1 matching 7 bases. CDR3 size: 13 residues. Germline V CDR1 and CDR2: SQVTM, ANQGSEA. Losses at the gene ends were 7 bases for V and 4 bases for J; bases not matched to a gene: 9. The CDR3 DNA sequence: TGCAGCGGGACGACAGGGCAGGCCACTGAAGCTTTCTTT. The encoded protein is CSGTTGQATEAFF.

The CDR3 nucleotides are TGCGCCAGCAGCTTGTTTGGGTCAGGGTCTGAGACCCAGTACTTC. Amino acid sequence: CASSLFGSGSETQYF. J is TRBJ2-5 and V is TRBV5-1, with a tentative D call TRBD1 (5 bases). Trimming removed 1 base from V and 5 bases from J, with 15 bases in between. The CDR3 extends over 15 amino acids. Germline values: CDR1 SGHRS, CDR2 YFSETQ.

The V and J genes are TRBV9 and TRBJ1-4, with 8 bases fitting TRBD1. Germline-derived CDR1 and CDR2 are SGDLS and YYNGEE. After removal of 4 bases from V and 5 bases from J, the junction contained 10 bases not matched to a gene. This CDR3 region has 16 residues. The CDR3 sequence is CASSPQGTGLNEKLFF. Written as DNA, the CDR3 is TGTGCCAGCAGCCCCCAAGGGACAGGACTAAATGAAAAACTGTTTTTT.

The chain carries TRBV4-1 and TRBJ2-1; 10 bases are a match to TRBD1. Unmatched junction bases numbered 11, after V lost 2 bases and J lost 7 bases. CDR1 and CDR2 from the germline V gene are MGHRA and YSYEKL. The CDR3 covers 17 residues. The CDR3 spells CASSQPIGQGVGNEQFF. The CDR3 DNA is TGCGCCAGCAGCCAACCTATCGGACAGGGGGTGGGAAATGAGCAGTTCTTC.

The chain is built from TRBV11-2 and TRBJ2-7; 7 positions agree with TRBD1. The CDR3 has 16 amino acids. V was clipped by 5 bases and J by 4 bases; unmatched bases: 14. CDR1 is SGHAT and CDR2 is FQNNGV in the germline V gene. CDR3 region: CASSGRTGGAVYEQYF. CDR3 DNA: TGTGCCAGCAGCGGACGGACAGGAGGCGCCGTTTACGAGCAGTACTTC.

Note on this clone: Additional DNA sequences in this sample encode the identical CDR3. The V gene is TRBV12-3 or TRBV12-4, the J gene TRBJ1-2; TRBD1 is a possible D gene (5 bases). V lost 4 bases and J 5 bases, leaving 8 bases between the germline ends. This CDR3 is 12 amino acids long. The CDR3: CASSSDSYGYTF. CDR3 coding DNA: TGTGCCAGCAGTTCCGACAGTTATGGCTACACCTTC.

This rearrangement joins TRBV28 to TRBJ1-1; 7 positions agree with TRBD1. The CDR3 runs 12 residues. J gave up 5 bases and V 6 bases, and 3 bases lay outside the gene matches. Germline assignment: CDR1 MDHEN and CDR2 SYDVKM. CDR3: CASRETGTEAFF. The CDR3 DNA sequence: TGTGCCAGCAGGGAGACAGGGACTGAAGCTTTCTTT.

This clone is a singleton in its sample. In DNA form, the CDR3 reads TGCGCCAGCAGCCAGACTAGCGGGGGCTACAATGAGCAGTTCTTC. As protein: CASSQTSGGYNEQFF. The V call is TRBV5-1, the J call TRBJ2-1; TRBD2 aligns across 12 bases. The CDR3 has 15 residues. The V gene's germline CDR1 is SGHRS and CDR2 YFSETQ. Trimming cost V 4 bases and J 3 bases; bases outside gene matches: 2.

The CDR3 loop is CAGTDIIGSPLHF. The CDR3 bases are TGTGCCGGCACGGACATAATCGGGTCACCCCTCCACTTT. The rearrangement links TRBV6-5 to TRBJ1-6, with TRBD1 as a possible D gene (5 bases). Trimming left V 11 bases short and J 10 bases short, with 18 bases between. The CDR3 has 13 amino acids. Germline V gene sequence: CDR1 MNHEY, CDR2 SVGAGI.

This rearrangement joins TRBV5-6 to TRBJ1-6; D gene uncertain. Germline CDR1 and CDR2: SGHDT and YYEEEE. V lost 1 base and J lost 6, with 2 bases in between. The CDR3 extends over 12 amino acids. Written as DNA, the CDR3 is TGTGCCAGCAGCTTGCTTAATTCACCCCTCCACTTT. Amino acid sequence: CASSLLNSPLHF.

A few counts support this clone. Other DNA sequences within the sample encode an identical CDR3. The gene calls are TRBV5-1 and TRBJ1-6; 10 nucleotides line up with TRBD1. With V trimmed by 5 bases and J by 10 bases, 6 bases remained unmatched. The CDR3 has 14 amino acids. Germline CDR1 SGHRS, CDR2 YFSETQ. The CDR3 loop reads CASSRDRGNSPLHF. In DNA, the CDR3 is TGCGCCAGCAGTCGGGACAGGGGCAACTCACCCCTCCACTTT.

The genes are TRBV7-8 and TRBJ1-4; D gene unclear. Germline values: CDR1 SGHVS, CDR2 FQNEAQ. There are 15 residues in the CDR3. V lost 8 bases to trimming and J lost 0 bases, with 13 bases between them. CDR3 region: CASSLLGATNEKLFF. CDR3 sequence (DNA): TGTGCCAGCTCACTACTCGGAGCAACTAATGAAAAACTGTTTTTT.

This clone was recorded a few times. The J gene is TRBJ1-6, the V gene TRBV5-1, with 9 bases lining up with TRBD1. CDR3 size: 16 residues. Germline CDR1 and CDR2: SGHRS and YFSETQ. V was clipped by 0 bases and J by 8 bases; unmatched bases: 6. CDR3 amino acids: CASSLEGDRGYSPLHF. The CDR3 nucleotides read TGCGCCAGCAGCTTGGAGGGAGACAGGGGGTATTCACCCCTCCACTTT.

The chain employs TRBV30 and TRBJ2-2; D uncertain. The length of the CDR3 is 13 residues. V lost 2 bases and J 1 base, leaving 5 bases between the germline ends. Germline V gives CDR1 GTSNPN, CDR2 SVGIG (reference sequence). Here the CDR3 DNA reads TGTGCCTGGAGTCTAGGGAACACCGGGGAGCTGTTTTTT. It specifies CAWSLGNTGELFF.

This sequence joins TRBV27 and TRBJ1-6, with 10 bases fitting TRBD1. Losses at the gene ends were 2 bases for V and 9 bases for J; bases not matched to a gene: 4. There are 15 residues in the CDR3. Germline loops: CDR1 MNHEY, CDR2 SMNVEV (reference sequence). For the CDR3, the DNA is TGTGCCAGCAGTTTAGTCGGACAGGGGGTTTCACCCCTCCACTTT. Protein product: CASSLVGQGVSPLHF.

The chain uses TRBV7-9 and TRBJ1-2, with 7 bases identical to TRBD1. In germline, CDR1 is SEHNR, CDR2 FQNEAQ (reference sequence). The CDR3 covers 14 residues. The ends lost 5 bases at V and 8 bases at J; junction bases unmatched: 11. The CDR3 reads CASSPTGARRGYTF. CDR3 DNA: TGTGCCAGCAGCCCCACAGGGGCTCGGAGGGGCTACACCTTC.

The chain couples TRBV7-9 to TRBJ1-2; 11 bases align to TRBD1. CDR1 and CDR2 from the germline V gene are SEHNR and FQNEAQ (reference sequence). The CDR3 runs to 16 residues. The J segment lost 4 bases and the V segment lost 5 bases, leaving 9 bases of the junction unmatched. DNA of the CDR3: TGTGCCAGCAGCGATGAGGACAGGGGGCAGTTCTATGGCTACACCTTC. Residues: CASSDEDRGQFYGYTF.

This clone was counted between two and nine times. The rearrangement joins TRBV5-5 to TRBJ2-6; D unclear. CDR1 and CDR2 from the germline V gene are SGHKS and YYEKEE (reference sequence). The germline V and J ends were trimmed by 4 bases and 3 bases, with 11 bases remaining between them. This CDR3 contains 15 residues. Here the CDR3 reads CASSASYGGANVLTF. CDR3 coding DNA: TGTGCCAGCAGCGCATCCTACGGTGGGGCCAACGTCCTGACTTTC.

The genes are TRBV5-4 and TRBJ2-3, with TRBD2 identical over 9 bases. With V trimmed by 5 bases and J by 4 bases, 11 bases remained unmatched. Germline V CDR1 and CDR2: SGHNT, YYREEE (reference sequence). CDR3 length: 16 amino acids. CDR3 amino acids: CASSPGGSGGADTQYF. The CDR3 region has the DNA TGTGCCAGCAGTCCCGGGGGTAGCGGGGGCGCAGATACGCAGTATTTT.

V and J are TRBV10-1 and TRBJ2-3; 9 positions agree with TRBD1. Germline CDR1 is WNHNN and CDR2 is SYGVQD (reference sequence). The CDR3 loop spans 13 amino acids. V was pared by 1 base and J by 8 bases, with 1 base of the junction left unmatched. CDR3 nucleotides: TGCGCCAGCAGTGAGTGGGGACAGGGTACGCAGTATTTT. It encodes CASSEWGQGTQYF.

The rearrangement links TRBV30 to TRBJ1-5; 10 bases line up with TRBD1. Germline V gives CDR1 GTSNPN, CDR2 SVGIG (reference sequence). This CDR3 comprises 15 residues. Trimming at V came to 2 bases and at J to 6 bases, leaving 7 bases not matched to a gene. The CDR3: CAWSSGDRGSQPQHF. The CDR3 DNA sequence: TGTGCCTGGAGTTCTGGGGACAGGGGTTCTCAGCCCCAGCATTTT.